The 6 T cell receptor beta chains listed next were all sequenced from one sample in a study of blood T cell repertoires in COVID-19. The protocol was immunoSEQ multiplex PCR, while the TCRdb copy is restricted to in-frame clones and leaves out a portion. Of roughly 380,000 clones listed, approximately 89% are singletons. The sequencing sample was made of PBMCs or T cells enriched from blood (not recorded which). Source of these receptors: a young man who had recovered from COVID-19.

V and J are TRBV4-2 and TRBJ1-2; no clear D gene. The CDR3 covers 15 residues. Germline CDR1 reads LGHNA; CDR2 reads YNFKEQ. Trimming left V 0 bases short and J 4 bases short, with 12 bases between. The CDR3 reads CASSQDITRPYGYTF. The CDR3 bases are TGTGCCAGCAGCCAAGATATCACTCGCCCCTATGGCTACACCTTC.

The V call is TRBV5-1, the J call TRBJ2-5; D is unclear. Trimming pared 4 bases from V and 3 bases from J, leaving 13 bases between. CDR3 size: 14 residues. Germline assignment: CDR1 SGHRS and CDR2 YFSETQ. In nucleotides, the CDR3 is TGCGCCAGCAGCCCCGGTGGGCAGAAAGAGACCCAGTACTTC. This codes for CASSPGGQKETQYF.

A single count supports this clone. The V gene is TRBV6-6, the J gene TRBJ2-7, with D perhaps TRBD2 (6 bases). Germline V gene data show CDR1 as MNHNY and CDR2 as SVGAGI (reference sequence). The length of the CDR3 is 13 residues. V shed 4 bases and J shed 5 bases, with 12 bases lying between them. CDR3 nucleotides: TGTGCCAGCAGTTTGGGCCGCGGGAACGAGCAGTACTTC. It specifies CASSLGRGNEQYF.

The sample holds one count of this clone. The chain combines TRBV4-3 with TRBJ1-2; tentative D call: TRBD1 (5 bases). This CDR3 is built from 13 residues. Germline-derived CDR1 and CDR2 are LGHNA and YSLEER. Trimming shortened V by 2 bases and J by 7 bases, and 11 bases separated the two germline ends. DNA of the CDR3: TGCGCCAGCAGCCAATCGTCAGGGCTTGGCTACACCTTC. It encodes CASSQSSGLGYTF.

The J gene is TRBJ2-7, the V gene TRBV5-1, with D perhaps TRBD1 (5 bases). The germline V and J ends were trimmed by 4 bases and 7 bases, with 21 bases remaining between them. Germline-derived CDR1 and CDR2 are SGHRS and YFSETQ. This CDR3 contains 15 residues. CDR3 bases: TGCGCCAGCAGCCCGATTAGGACATCCCGTGGGGAGCAGTACTTC. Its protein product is CASSPIRTSRGEQYF.

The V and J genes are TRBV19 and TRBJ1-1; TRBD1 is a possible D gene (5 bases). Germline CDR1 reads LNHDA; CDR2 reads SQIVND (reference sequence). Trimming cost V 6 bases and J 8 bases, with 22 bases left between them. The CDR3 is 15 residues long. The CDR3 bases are TGTGCCAGTAGCAACCTTGGGGGAGGCTCGGCCGAAGCTTTCTTT. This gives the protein CASSNLGGGSAEAFF.